The sequence of this T cell receptor beta chain was determined in a study of beta chain features in type 1 diabetes. Study-wide results and limits: In every one of the four CD4+ subsets, TCRB CDR3s were moderately but significantly shorter in Type 1 diabetes patients. Researchers cautioned that cDNA sequencing could over-represent cells with high TCR expression.

Sampling consisted of one heparinised blood draw per donor, averaging approximately 100 mL. The study reverse transcribed the entire isolated RNA, so it sequenced expressed TCRB transcripts. Measured with immunoSEQ multiplex PCR; TCRdb has only the in-frame clones, and not every one. This table has 450,000 to 550,000 clones, 25% to 35% appearing once. The germline V gene has CDR1 SQVTM and CDR2 ANQGSEA. CDR3 length: 17 residues. V gave up 4 bases and J gave up 5 bases; unmatched junction bases: 13. As for this clone: Its antigen remains unidentified.

J is TRBJ1-5 and V is TRBV29-1, with 11 bases fitting TRBD1. The receptor's source is a man between 18 and 29 years old in good health. Sequenced: naive CD4+ T cells from blood. In DNA form, the CDR3 reads TGCAGCGTTGCCCTATCTCGGACAGGGGGCCGTGATCAGCCCCAGCATTTT. The encoded protein is CSVALSRTGGRDQPQHF.